The 20 T cell receptor beta chains below all came from one sample that was sequenced in a study of T-cell reconstitution after alpha-beta-depleted transplantation in children. As it was prepared, the TCRbeta library received unique molecular identifiers. TCRdb passed the PCR reads through MiXCR, listing each CDR3 protein once. The table has roughly 200,000 distinct CDR3 sequences, roughly 8.1% seen once. This material consisted of PBMCs, mostly from graft donor cells, taken 360 days after TCRalphabeta/CD19-depleted stem cell transplant. All receptors come from a male patient aged 2 to 10 who had a stem cell transplant for acute myeloid leukemia, so the T cells may come from the graft donor.

Many counts were recorded for this clonotype. V is TRBV29-1 and J is TRBJ2-5; no definite D call. Germline CDR1 and CDR2: SQVTM and ANQGSEA. The CDR3 length is 13 residues. V gave up 7 bases and J gave up 6 bases, with 18 bases separating them. The chain's CDR3 is CSAQPGRLQTQYF. DNA of the CDR3: TGCAGCGCTCAGCCAGGCCGGCTCCAGACCCAGTACTTC.

This clonotype was observed a few times. The genes are TRBV20-1 and TRBJ1-2, with TRBD1 identical over 7 bases. The CDR3 runs 14 residues. V gave up 3 bases and J gave up 4 bases; unmatched junction bases: 8. Germline V CDR1 and CDR2: DFQATT, SNEGSKA (reference sequence). The CDR3 nucleotides read TGCAGTGCTAGGGTGGGACAGAGACCCTATGGCTACACCTTC. Residues: CSARVGQRPYGYTF.

This clonotype was found many times. This rearrangement joins TRBV3-1 to TRBJ2-1; 8 bases match TRBD1. Germline CDR1 and CDR2: LGHDT and YNNKEL (reference sequence). V shed 1 base, J shed 2 bases, and the junction held 1 base outside the gene matches. CDR3 size: 15 residues. In nucleotides, the CDR3 is TGTGCCAGCAGCCAAGCAGGGGGCGCCTACAATGAGCAGTTCTTC. Amino acids: CASSQAGGAYNEQFF.

This clonotype appeared a few times. The rearrangement links TRBV12-3 or TRBV12-4 to TRBJ1-2, with D perhaps TRBD1 (6 bases). This CDR3 region has 14 residues. Trimming took 8 bases from V and 3 from J, leaving 16 bases between them. The CDR3 DNA is TGTGCCAGCGCCATCCAAGACAGGCACTATGGCTACACCTTC. Its translation: CASAIQDRHYGYTF.

This clonotype has more than one count but fewer than ten. The CDR3 loop is CATSRGEGEWYGYTF. DNA for the CDR3: TGTGCCACCAGCAGAGGAGAGGGGGAGTGGTATGGCTACACCTTC. V gene TRBV15 combines with J gene TRBJ1-2; possibly TRBD1 for D (6 bases). The V gene's germline CDR1 is LNHNV and CDR2 YYDKDF (reference sequence). V dropped 1 base and J dropped 5 bases, with 14 bases sitting between them. The CDR3 loop spans 15 amino acids.

A word on this clonotype: Mismatch with germline at one junction end may stem from a read error. The chain is built from TRBV3-1 and TRBJ2-6, with D possibly TRBD1 on 5 matching bases. The CDR3 spans 16 residues. CDR1 is LGHDT, CDR2 YNNKEL, per germline (reference sequence). CDR3 protein: CASGQVVGPGANVLTF. CDR3 DNA sequence: TGTGCCAGCGGCCAAGTTGTGGGGCCTGGGGCCAACGTCCTGACTTTC.

This clonotype was observed a handful of times. V is TRBV7-8 and J is TRBJ2-5; 10 bases map to TRBD1. Germline V lookup: CDR1 SGHVS, CDR2 FQNEAQ. V trimming: 4 bases; J trimming: 4 bases; junction bases outside the gene matches: 6. The CDR3 is made up of 15 amino acids. CDR3 nucleotide sequence: TGTGCCAGCAGCTACGCTTGGGACAGGGGAGAGACCCAGTACTTC. This translates into CASSYAWDRGETQYF.

V gene TRBV20-1 combines with J gene TRBJ2-7, with 16 positions matching TRBD2. CDR1 and CDR2 (germline): DFQATT, SNEGSKA (reference sequence). Germline trimming cut 5 bases from V and 3 bases from J; bases unmatched to any gene: 4. The CDR3 totals 15 residues. The CDR3 loop reads CSAPGLAGGYYEQYF. Written as DNA, the CDR3 is TGCAGTGCTCCGGGACTAGCGGGAGGGTACTACGAGCAGTACTTC.

This chain links TRBV7-2 with TRBJ1-1; no definite D call. This CDR3 contains 12 residues. The V gene's germline CDR1 is SGHTA and CDR2 FQGNSA. V lost 4 bases and J 2 bases, leaving 5 bases between the germline ends. The CDR3 coding sequence is TGTGCCAGCAGCTGGAGTAACACTGAAGCTTTCTTT. Its protein product is CASSWSNTEAFF.

Ten or more counts support this clonotype. This sequence joins TRBV24-1 and TRBJ2-1, with D perhaps matching TRBD1 (6 bases). The germline gives CDR1 KGHDR, CDR2 SFDVKD. The V end was cut by 9 bases, the J end by 4 bases, with 6 bases between. This CDR3 region has 11 residues. The CDR3 region is CATGQYNEQFF. In DNA, the CDR3 is TGTGCCACCGGACAGTACAATGAGCAGTTCTTC.

Many counts were recorded for this clonotype. The chain carries TRBV28 and TRBJ2-7, with D hard to call. V lost 6 bases and J 4 bases, leaving 10 bases between the germline ends. Germline V gene data show CDR1 as MDHEN and CDR2 as SYDVKM. CDR3 length equals 12 residues. CDR3 in DNA: TGTGCCAGCAGCATTAGGCCTTACGAGCAGTACTTC. Its translation is CASSIRPYEQYF.

This sequence joins TRBV20-1 and TRBJ1-5; D possibly corresponds to TRBD1 (5 bases). The CDR3 is 15 residues long. Germline lookup yields CDR1 DFQATT and CDR2 SNEGSKA (reference sequence). V gave up 6 bases and J gave up 1 base, with 16 bases separating them. CDR3 nucleotide sequence: TGCAGTGCCAGTGCCAAGGGGTGGAGCAATCAGCCCCAGCATTTT. Translating gives CSASAKGWSNQPQHF.

This clonotype has ten or more counts. The V call is TRBV20-1, the J call TRBJ1-1; D unresolved. The V gene's germline CDR1 is DFQATT and CDR2 SNEGSKA (reference sequence). CDR3 length equals 14 residues. V was trimmed by 3 bases and J by 1 base, leaving 12 bases between them. The CDR3 region is CSARGWTRNTEAFF. CDR3 nucleotides: TGCAGTGCTAGGGGGTGGACTCGGAACACTGAAGCTTTCTTT.

The chain has TRBV7-9 and TRBJ2-6; D perhaps matches TRBD2 (5 bases). This CDR3 is 12 amino acids long. Per the germline V gene, CDR1 is SEHNR and CDR2 is FQNEAQ (reference sequence). The CDR3 DNA follows: TGTGTAACGAGGGCTGGGGCCAACGTCCTGACTTTC. It is translated as CVTRAGANVLTF.

In its sample, this clonotype was seen a few times. The chain uses TRBV20-1 and TRBJ2-6; 8 positions agree with TRBD1. The CDR3 is 20 residues long. Per germline, CDR1 DFQATT and CDR2 SNEGSKA (reference sequence). Trimming took 3 bases from V and 0 from J; bases not matched to a gene: 16. CDR3: CSASERSPGQVFSGANVLTF. The DNA of the CDR3 is TGCAGTGCTAGCGAAAGATCCCCGGGACAGGTATTCTCTGGGGCCAACGTCCTGACTTTC.

The chain joins TRBV12-3 or TRBV12-4 to TRBJ1-5, with 7 bases identical to TRBD1. With 6 bases clipped from V and 6 bases from J, the junction kept 8 bases outside the gene matches. The CDR3 has 14 amino acids. CDR3 sequence (DNA): TGTGCCAGCAGCCAAGACAGGGTTGGTCAGCCCCAGCATTTT. Protein: CASSQDRVGQPQHF.

A few counts support this clonotype. The chain uses TRBV6-6 and TRBJ1-2, with D possibly matching TRBD1 (5 bases). The CDR3 runs 13 residues. With 8 bases removed from V and 7 bases from J, the gap between germline ends came to 17 bases. Germline V gives CDR1 MNHNY, CDR2 SVGAGI (reference sequence). The CDR3 region has the DNA TGTGCCAGCCGCTTCCCAGGGTCCAGTGGCTACACCTTC. Translating it yields CASRFPGSSGYTF.

This clonotype was counted ten times or more. The rearrangement uses TRBV5-1 and TRBJ2-1; no clear D. The CDR3 extends over 14 amino acids. Trimming cost V 0 bases and J 0 bases, with 4 bases left between them. Germline assignment: CDR1 SGHRS and CDR2 YFSETQ. CDR3 sequence (DNA): TGCGCCAGCAGCTTGGACCTCTCCTACAATGAGCAGTTCTTC. Its translation is CASSLDLSYNEQFF.

The V gene is TRBV4-1, the J gene TRBJ2-3, with 11 bases identical to TRBD1. V lost 4 bases to trimming and J lost 2 bases; unmatched junction nucleotides: 8. Germline values: CDR1 MGHRA, CDR2 YSYEKL. This CDR3 spans 17 amino acids. The CDR3 reads CASSLGGGQGVTDTQYF. In DNA form, the CDR3 reads TGCGCCAGCAGCCTTGGGGGGGGACAGGGGGTCACAGATACGCAGTATTTT.

About this clonotype itself: Since a much larger clone is just one base distant, this may be a read error. The chain couples TRBV28 to TRBJ2-2; the D gene is possibly TRBD1 (5 bases). The CDR3 runs to 14 residues. Germline lookup yields CDR1 MDHEN and CDR2 SYDVKM. Trimming took off 10 bases at V and 2 bases at J, with 14 bases between the two ends. Here the CDR3 DNA reads TGTGCCATCAGGGAATTCTTAAACACCGGGGAGCTGTTTTTT. Its protein product is CAIREFLNTGELFF.